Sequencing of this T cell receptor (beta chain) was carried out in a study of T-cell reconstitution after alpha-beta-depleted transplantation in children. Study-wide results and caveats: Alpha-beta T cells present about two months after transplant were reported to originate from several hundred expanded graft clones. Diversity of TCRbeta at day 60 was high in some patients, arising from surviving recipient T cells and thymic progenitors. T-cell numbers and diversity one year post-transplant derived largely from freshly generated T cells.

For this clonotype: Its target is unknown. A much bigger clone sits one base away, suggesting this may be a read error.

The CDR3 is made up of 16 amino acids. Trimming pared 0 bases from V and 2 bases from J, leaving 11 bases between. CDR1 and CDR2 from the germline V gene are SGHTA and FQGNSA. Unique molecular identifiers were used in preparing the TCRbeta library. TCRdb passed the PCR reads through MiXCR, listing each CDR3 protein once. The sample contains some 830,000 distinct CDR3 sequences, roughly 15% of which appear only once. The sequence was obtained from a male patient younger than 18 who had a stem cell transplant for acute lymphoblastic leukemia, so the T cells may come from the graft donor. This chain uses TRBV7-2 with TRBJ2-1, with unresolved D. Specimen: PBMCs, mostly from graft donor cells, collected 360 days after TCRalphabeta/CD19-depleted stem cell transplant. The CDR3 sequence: CASSLAQLAPYNEQFF. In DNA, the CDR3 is TGTGCCAGCAGCTTAGCCCAACTCGCACCCTACAATGAGCAGTTCTTC. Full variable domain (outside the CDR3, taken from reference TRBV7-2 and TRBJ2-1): GAGVSQSPSNKVTEKGKDVELRCDPISGHTALYWYRQSLGQGLEFLIYFQGNSAPDKSGLPSDRFSAERTGGSVSTLTIQRTQQEDSAVYLCASSLAQLAPYNEQFFGPGTRLTVL.